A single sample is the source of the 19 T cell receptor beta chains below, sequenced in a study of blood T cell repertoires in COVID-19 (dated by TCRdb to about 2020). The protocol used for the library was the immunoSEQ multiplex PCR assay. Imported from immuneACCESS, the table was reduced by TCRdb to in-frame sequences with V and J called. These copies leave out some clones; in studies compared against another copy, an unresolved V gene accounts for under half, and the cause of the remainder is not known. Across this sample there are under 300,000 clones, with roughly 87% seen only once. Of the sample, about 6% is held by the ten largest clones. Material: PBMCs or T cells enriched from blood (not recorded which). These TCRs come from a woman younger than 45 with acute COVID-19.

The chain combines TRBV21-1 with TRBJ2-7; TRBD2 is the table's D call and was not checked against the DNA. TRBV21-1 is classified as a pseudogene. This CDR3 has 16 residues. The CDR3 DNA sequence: TGTGCCAGCAGCAAAGGTGCCGGCGGGAGGGCCCCCGAGCAGTACTTC. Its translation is CASSKGAGGRAPEQYF.

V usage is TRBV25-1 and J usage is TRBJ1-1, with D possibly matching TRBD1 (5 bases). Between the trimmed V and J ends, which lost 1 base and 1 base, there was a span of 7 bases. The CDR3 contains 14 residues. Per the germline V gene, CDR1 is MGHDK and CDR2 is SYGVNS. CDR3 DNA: TGTGCCAGCAGTGAATGGGGCTCGAACACTGAAGCTTTCTTT. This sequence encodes CASSEWGSNTEAFF. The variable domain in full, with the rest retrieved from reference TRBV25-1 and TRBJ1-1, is EADIYQTPRYLVIGTGKKITLECSQTMGHDKMYWYQQDPGMELHLIHYSYGVNSTEKGDLSSESTVSRIRTEHFPLTLESARPSHTSQYLCASSEWGSNTEAFFGQGTRLTVV.

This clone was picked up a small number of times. This chain's CDR3 is CASSQDFSPRGGYTF. In nucleotides, the CDR3 is TGTGCCAGCAGCCAAGATTTTTCCCCCCGGGGTGGCTACACCTTC. The rearrangement links TRBV3-1 (or the pseudogene TRBV3-2) to TRBJ1-2, with D unclear. This CDR3 is 15 amino acids long. V was pared by 0 bases and J by 7 bases, with 15 bases between. CDR1 is LGHDT and CDR2 is YNNKEL in the germline V gene (reference sequence).

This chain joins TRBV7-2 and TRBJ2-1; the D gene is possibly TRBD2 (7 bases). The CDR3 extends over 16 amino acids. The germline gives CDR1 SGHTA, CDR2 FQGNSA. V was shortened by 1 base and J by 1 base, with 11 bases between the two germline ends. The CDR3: CASSLGGGQSYNEQFF. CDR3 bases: TGTGCCAGCAGCTTAGGGGGGGGACAATCCTACAATGAGCAGTTCTTC.

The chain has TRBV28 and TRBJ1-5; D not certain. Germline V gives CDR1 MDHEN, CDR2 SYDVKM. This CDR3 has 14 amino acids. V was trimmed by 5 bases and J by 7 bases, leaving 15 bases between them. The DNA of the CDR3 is TGTGCCAGCAGTCAAGGCAGGTCTCGACAGCCCCAGCATTTT. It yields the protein CASSQGRSRQPQHF.

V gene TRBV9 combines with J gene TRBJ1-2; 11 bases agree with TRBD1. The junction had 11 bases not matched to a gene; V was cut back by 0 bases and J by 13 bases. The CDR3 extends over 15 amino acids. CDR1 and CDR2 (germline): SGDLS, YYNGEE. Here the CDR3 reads CASSVGLGQGVYRTF. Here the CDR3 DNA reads TGTGCCAGCAGCGTAGGATTGGGACAGGGGGTTTATCGCACCTTC.

The CDR3 DNA reads as TGCGCCAGCAGCCCCACCTTGGAGGGTACCGGGGCCAGCAATCAGCCCCAGCATTTT. Amino acids: CASSPTLEGTGASNQPQHF. The chain couples TRBV4-3 to TRBJ1-5, with D maybe TRBD1 (5 bases). V lost 4 bases to trimming and J lost 1 base, with 23 bases between them. Germline V CDR1 and CDR2: LGHNA, YSLEER. The CDR3 runs to 19 residues.

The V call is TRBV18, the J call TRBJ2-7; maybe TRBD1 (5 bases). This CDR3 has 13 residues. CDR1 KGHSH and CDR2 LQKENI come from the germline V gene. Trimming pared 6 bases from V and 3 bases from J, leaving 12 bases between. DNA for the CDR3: TGTGCCAGCTCCCGACAGCAGTACTACGAGCAGTACTTC. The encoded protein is CASSRQQYYEQYF.

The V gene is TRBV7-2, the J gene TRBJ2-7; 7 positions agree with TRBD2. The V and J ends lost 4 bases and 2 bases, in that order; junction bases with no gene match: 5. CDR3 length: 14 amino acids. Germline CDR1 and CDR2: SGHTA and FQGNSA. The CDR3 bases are TGTGCCAGCAGCTCACTAGCGACCGCCTACGAGCAGTACTTC. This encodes CASSSLATAYEQYF.

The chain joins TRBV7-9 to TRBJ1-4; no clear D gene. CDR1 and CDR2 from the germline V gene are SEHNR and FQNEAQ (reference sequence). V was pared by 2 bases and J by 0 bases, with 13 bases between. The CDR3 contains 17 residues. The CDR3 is CASSLLSLSTTNEKLFF. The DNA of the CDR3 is TGTGCCAGCAGCTTACTGAGTCTAAGTACAACTAATGAAAAACTGTTTTTT.

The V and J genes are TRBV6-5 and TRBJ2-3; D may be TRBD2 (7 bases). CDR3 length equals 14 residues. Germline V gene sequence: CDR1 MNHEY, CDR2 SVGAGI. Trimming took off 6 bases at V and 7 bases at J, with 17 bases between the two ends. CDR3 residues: CASRSRGAVYTQYF. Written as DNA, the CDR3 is TGTGCCAGCAGATCCCGGGGGGCGGTATATACGCAGTATTTT.

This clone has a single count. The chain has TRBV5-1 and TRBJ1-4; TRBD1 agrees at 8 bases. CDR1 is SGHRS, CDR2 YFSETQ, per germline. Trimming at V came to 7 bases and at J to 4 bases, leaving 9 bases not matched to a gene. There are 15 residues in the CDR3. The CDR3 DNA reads TGCGCCAGCGGAACAGGGGGACCAAATAATGAAAAACTGTTTTTT. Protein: CASGTGGPNNEKLFF.

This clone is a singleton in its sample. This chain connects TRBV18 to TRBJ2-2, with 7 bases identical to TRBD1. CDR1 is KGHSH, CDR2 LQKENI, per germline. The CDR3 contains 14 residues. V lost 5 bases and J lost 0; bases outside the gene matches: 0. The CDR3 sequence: CASSGTANTGELFF. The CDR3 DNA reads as TGTGCCAGCTCAGGGACAGCGAACACCGGGGAGCTGTTTTTT.

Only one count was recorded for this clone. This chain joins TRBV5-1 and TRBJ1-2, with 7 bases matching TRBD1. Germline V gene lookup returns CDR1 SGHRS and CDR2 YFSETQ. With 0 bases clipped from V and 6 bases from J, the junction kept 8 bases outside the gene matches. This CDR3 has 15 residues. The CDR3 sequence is CASSLVWQGEDGYTF. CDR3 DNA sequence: TGCGCCAGCAGCTTGGTCTGGCAGGGGGAGGATGGCTACACCTTC.

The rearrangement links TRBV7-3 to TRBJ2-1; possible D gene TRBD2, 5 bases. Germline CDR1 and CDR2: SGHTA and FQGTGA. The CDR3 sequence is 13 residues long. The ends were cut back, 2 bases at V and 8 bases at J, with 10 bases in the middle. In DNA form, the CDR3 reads TGTGCCAGCAGCTTATACTGGGGAGATGAGCAGTTCTTC. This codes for CASSLYWGDEQFF.

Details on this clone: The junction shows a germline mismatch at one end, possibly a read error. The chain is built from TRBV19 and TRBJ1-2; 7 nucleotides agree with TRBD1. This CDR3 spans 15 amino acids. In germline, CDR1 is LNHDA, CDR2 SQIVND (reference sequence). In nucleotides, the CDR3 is TGTGCCAGTAGCATAGAGGGGGCTTCTAACTATGGCTACACCTTC. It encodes CASSIEGASNYGYTF.

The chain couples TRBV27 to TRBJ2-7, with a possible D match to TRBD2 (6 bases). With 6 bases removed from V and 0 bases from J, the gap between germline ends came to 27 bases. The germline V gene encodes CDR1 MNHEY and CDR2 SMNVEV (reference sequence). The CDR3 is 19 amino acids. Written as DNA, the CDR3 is TGTGCCAGCAGCCCCGGCCGGGGGAGCCACACCTATTTCTCCTACGAGCAGTACTTC. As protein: CASSPGRGSHTYFSYEQYF.

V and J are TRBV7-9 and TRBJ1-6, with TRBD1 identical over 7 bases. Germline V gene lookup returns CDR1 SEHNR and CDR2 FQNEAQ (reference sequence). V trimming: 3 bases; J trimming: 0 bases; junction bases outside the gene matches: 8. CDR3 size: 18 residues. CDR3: CASSLGGTAGSYNSPLHF. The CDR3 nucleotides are TGTGCCAGCAGCTTGGGCGGGACAGCCGGCTCCTATAATTCACCCCTCCACTTT.

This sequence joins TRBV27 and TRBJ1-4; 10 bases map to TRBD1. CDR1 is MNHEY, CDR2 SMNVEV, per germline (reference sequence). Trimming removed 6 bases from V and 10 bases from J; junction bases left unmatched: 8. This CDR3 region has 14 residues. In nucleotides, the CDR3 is TGTGCCAGCAGCCCGGGACAGGGGCTGGGAAAACTGTTTTTT. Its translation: CASSPGQGLGKLFF. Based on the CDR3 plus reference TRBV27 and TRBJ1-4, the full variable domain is EAQVTQNPRYLITVTGKKLTVTCSQNMNHEYMSWYRQDPGLGLRQIYYSMNVEVTDKGDVPEGYKVSRKEKRNFPLILESPSPNQTSLYFCASSPGQGLGKLFFGSGTQLSVL.